The clone carrying this TCR beta chain was detected a few times. Only in-frame clones appear in the TCRdb table, and some are missing; sequencing was by immunoSEQ multiplex PCR. The data show tens of thousands of clones, 65% to 90% seen once. V lost 8 bases, J lost 4 bases, and 3 bases stayed unmatched. Per the germline V gene, CDR1 is MNHEY and CDR2 is SVGAGI. The length of the CDR3 is 13 residues. The entry originates in a study of OX40 agonist ivuxolimab in advanced cancers. The V call is TRBV6-5, the J call TRBJ1-2; the match to TRBD1 covers 11 bases. Source: CD4+ or CD8+ T cells sorted from blood, taken in a trial of the OX40 agonist ivuxolimab. This receptor was obtained from an adult with an advanced solid tumor such as melanoma, head and neck, liver or kidney cancer. In DNA form, the CDR3 reads TGTGCCAGCGGACAGGGGGCAGTCTATGGCTACACCTTC. It yields the protein CASGQGAVYGYTF.